The clone carrying this T cell receptor beta chain was counted ten times or more. The antigen remains unidentified. This specimen belongs to a study of regulatory T cells in long-lasting Graves disease. Whole-study results and caveats: Persistent Graves' disease cases displayed lower TCR diversity than newly diagnosed ones. New patients shared about a thousand public clonotypes, fewer than the roughly 2,500 shared by persistent patients.

Both iRepertoire HTBI primers and Arm-PCR of CDR3 regions were used to build the TCR beta libraries. One entry per CDR3 protein, called by TCRdb with MiXCR from the multiplex PCR reads. This table has 350,000 to 500,000 distinct CDR3 sequences, 11% to 15% appearing once. Time point here: newly diagnosed GD, antithyroid drugs for less than 3 months. RNA isolated from PBMCs was used to make the TCR library. The CDR3 extends over 14 amino acids. Trimming at V came to 2 bases and at J to 6 bases, leaving 4 bases not matched to a gene. Germline CDR1 reads SGDLS; CDR2 reads YYNGEE. These records were also assigned to another study, of T cells in Graves' hyperthyroidism and ophthalmopathy. This second study says: Blood also contained most expanded thyroid clonotypes above 0.001.

The sequence derives from a woman aged 45-59 years with Graves disease. The starting material was peripheral blood mononuclear cells (PBMCs), obtained at new diagnosis, from a patient treated with antithyroid drugs. The chain has TRBV9 and TRBJ2-1; TRBD2 agrees at 8 bases. CDR3: CASSVGLGANEQFF. CDR3 coding DNA: TGTGCCAGCAGCGTGGGACTAGGTGCCAATGAGCAGTTCTTC.